One and the same sample provided the 16 T cell receptor beta chains below, sequenced in a study of blood T cell repertoires in COVID-19. TCRdb's table, derived via immunoSEQ multiplex PCR, lists solely in-frame clones and lacks some. This sample has 55,000 to 90,000 clones, with 86% found just once. Sample: peripheral blood. The origin of the receptors is a woman in her sixties or seventies with acute or convalescent COVID-19.

The chain joins TRBV9 to TRBJ1-5; 7 positions match TRBD1. Trimming cost V 2 bases and J 3 bases; bases outside gene matches: 5. The CDR3 has 15 residues. The germline CDR1 and CDR2 sequences are SGDLS and YYNGEE. This CDR3 reads CASSVTDRVNQPQHF. In DNA form, the CDR3 reads TGTGCCAGCAGCGTCACCGACAGGGTCAATCAGCCCCAGCATTTT.

This chain links TRBV7-8 with TRBJ2-3, with 10 bases matching TRBD1. The germline V gene has CDR1 SGHVS and CDR2 FQNEAQ. CDR3 length: 16 residues. Trimming at V came to 3 bases and at J to 1 base, leaving 4 bases not matched to a gene. For the CDR3, the DNA is TGTGCCAGCAGCTTCGCCGGGACAGGGGGCACAGATACGCAGTATTTT. It specifies CASSFAGTGGTDTQYF.

V usage is TRBV6-5 and J usage is TRBJ2-7; 10 bases align to TRBD2. The CDR3 loop spans 15 amino acids. CDR1 MNHEY and CDR2 SVGAGI come from the germline V gene. V dropped 6 bases and J dropped 3; count of bases not matched to a gene: 8. The DNA for the CDR3 is TGTGCCAGCAGCCAGCGGGGGGGGCGAAGCTACGAGCAGTACTTC. This sequence encodes CASSQRGGRSYEQYF.

CDR3 nucleotides: TGCAGCGTTGAAGATCCTGGGCAGGCCCTCTACAATGAGCAGTTCTTC. Translated: CSVEDPGQALYNEQFF. The rearrangement joins TRBV29-1 to TRBJ2-1; D remains ambiguous. This CDR3 comprises 16 residues. V shed 0 bases and J shed 3 bases, with 15 bases lying between them. The germline gives CDR1 SQVTM, CDR2 ANQGSEA.

V and J are TRBV5-1 and TRBJ2-7; 9 positions agree with TRBD1. CDR1 and CDR2 (germline): SGHRS, YFSETQ. Losses at the gene ends were 6 bases for V and 5 bases for J; bases not matched to a gene: 6. CDR3 length equals 13 residues. In nucleotides, the CDR3 is TGCGCCAGCACCGGGACAGGGACCCACGAGCAGTACTTC. This gives the protein CASTGTGTHEQYF.

The CDR3 region is CASSLMGSHNEQFF. CDR3 sequence (DNA): TGTGCCAGCAGCCTCATGGGGAGTCACAATGAGCAGTTCTTC. The rearrangement links TRBV3-1 (or the pseudogene TRBV3-2) to TRBJ2-1; maybe TRBD2 (5 bases). V lost 4 bases to trimming and J lost 5 bases, with 12 bases between them. CDR3 length: 14 amino acids. CDR1 and CDR2 (germline): LGHDT, YNNKEL (reference sequence).

The chain employs TRBV5-1 and TRBJ1-1; D is undetermined. Trimming removed 0 bases at V and 1 base at J, with 4 bases between. Germline CDR1 SGHRS, CDR2 YFSETQ. This CDR3 spans 13 amino acids. CDR3 loop: CASSLDRNTEAFF. The CDR3 nucleotides are TGCGCCAGCAGCTTGGACAGGAACACTGAAGCTTTCTTT.

The J gene is TRBJ1-1, the V gene TRBV12-3 or TRBV12-4; the D gene is possibly TRBD1 (6 bases). The length of the CDR3 is 13 residues. Trimming removed 7 bases at V and 1 base at J, with 10 bases between. CDR3 sequence: CASILTGNTEAFF. DNA of the CDR3: TGTGCCAGCATCCTGACAGGGAACACTGAAGCTTTCTTT.

V is TRBV2 and J is TRBJ2-5; D call uncertain. V lost 5 bases and J lost 2, with 12 bases in between. This CDR3 spans 14 amino acids. The germline gives CDR1 SNHLY, CDR2 FYNNEI. This CDR3 reads CASSSTANQETQYF. The CDR3 DNA sequence: TGTGCCAGCAGTTCTACAGCTAATCAAGAGACCCAGTACTTC.

The gene calls are TRBV2 and TRBJ1-6, with no clear D. The CDR3 has 14 residues. Germline V gene sequence: CDR1 SNHLY, CDR2 FYNNEI. The germline V and J ends were trimmed by 5 bases and 9 bases, with 14 bases remaining between them. CDR3 sequence (DNA): TGTGCCAGCAGTAGAGCTAAGTCGGGTTCACCCCTCCACTTT. The encoded protein is CASSRAKSGSPLHF.

This clone was seen just once. The rearrangement joins TRBV2 to TRBJ1-4, with D possibly TRBD1 on 6 matching bases. Germline values: CDR1 SNHLY, CDR2 FYNNEI. The CDR3 runs to 16 residues. V was clipped by 2 bases and J by 3 bases, with 13 bases between them. The DNA for the CDR3 is TGTGCCAGCAGTGAACAGCCGACAGGCCCTAATGAAAAACTGTTTTTT. This translates into CASSEQPTGPNEKLFF.

The chain joins TRBV24-1 to TRBJ2-3, with 12 nucleotides matching TRBD1. CDR1 and CDR2 (germline): KGHDR, SFDVKD. The CDR3 has 16 residues. With V trimmed by 1 base and J by 6 bases, 4 bases remained unmatched. The chain's CDR3 is CATSDLGTGGRDTQYF. CDR3 in DNA: TGTGCCACCAGTGATTTAGGGACAGGGGGCAGGGATACGCAGTATTTT.

V gene TRBV5-5 combines with J gene TRBJ1-5; no clear D gene. With 3 bases removed from V and 6 bases from J, the gap between germline ends came to 16 bases. The CDR3 contains 15 residues. Germline-derived CDR1 and CDR2 are SGHKS and YYEKEE (reference sequence). The CDR3, as DNA: TGTGCCAGCAGCTGGACTGCGTTAATGGGTCAGCCCCAGCATTTT. It is translated as CASSWTALMGQPQHF.

The chain has TRBV5-5 and TRBJ2-2; 11 bases are shared with TRBD1. The CDR3 covers 17 residues. V trimming: 4 bases; J trimming: 4 bases; junction bases outside the gene matches: 9. The germline V gene has CDR1 SGHKS and CDR2 YYEKEE (reference sequence). The CDR3 region has the DNA TGTGCCAGCAGCCAAGTGACCGGGACAGGGGGCACCGGGGAGCTGTTTTTT. Residues: CASSQVTGTGGTGELFF. The full variable domain, its missing parts supplied by reference TRBV5-5 and TRBJ2-2, is DAGVTQSPTHLIKTRGQQVTLRCSPISGHKSVSWYQQVLGQGPQFIFQYYEKEERGRGNFPDRFSARQFPNYSSELNVNALLLGDSALYLCASSQVTGTGGTGELFFGEGSRLTVL.

This sequence joins TRBV3-1 (or the pseudogene TRBV3-2) and TRBJ2-7; TRBD1 aligns across 7 bases. J lost 4 bases, V lost 0 bases, and 6 bases had no gene match. Germline CDR1 LGHDT, CDR2 YNNKEL (reference sequence). The CDR3 is 15 residues long. The CDR3 DNA reads TGTGCCAGCAGCCAAGACGCGACAGGGTCGTACGAGCAGTACTTC. This codes for CASSQDATGSYEQYF.

This clone came up a few times. The genes are TRBV9 and TRBJ1-2; D is undetermined. Trimming removed 1 base at V and 3 bases at J, with 7 bases between. The germline V gene encodes CDR1 SGDLS and CDR2 YYNGEE. The CDR3 contains 13 residues. The CDR3, as DNA: TGTGCCAGCAGCGTATCCCAGGACTATGGCTACACCTTC. It translates to CASSVSQDYGYTF.